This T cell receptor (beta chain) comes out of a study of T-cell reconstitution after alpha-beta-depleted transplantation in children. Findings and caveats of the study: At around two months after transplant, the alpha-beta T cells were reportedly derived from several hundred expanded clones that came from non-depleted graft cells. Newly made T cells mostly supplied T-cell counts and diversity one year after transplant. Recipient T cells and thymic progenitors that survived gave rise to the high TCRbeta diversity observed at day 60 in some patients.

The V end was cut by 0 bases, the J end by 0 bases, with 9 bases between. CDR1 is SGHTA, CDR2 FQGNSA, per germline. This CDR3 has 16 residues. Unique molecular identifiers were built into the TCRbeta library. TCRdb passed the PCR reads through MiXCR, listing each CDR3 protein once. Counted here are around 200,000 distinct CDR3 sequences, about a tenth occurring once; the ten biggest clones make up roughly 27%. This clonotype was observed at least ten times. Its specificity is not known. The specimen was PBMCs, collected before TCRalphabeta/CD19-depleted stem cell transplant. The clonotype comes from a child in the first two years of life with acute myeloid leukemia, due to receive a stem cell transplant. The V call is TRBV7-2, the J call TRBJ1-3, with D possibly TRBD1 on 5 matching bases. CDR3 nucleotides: TGTGCCAGCAGCTTAGCGGAGGGGAGCTCTGGAAACACCATATATTTT. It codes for CASSLAEGSSGNTIYF.